These T cell receptor beta chains were read from a single sample in a study of response to subunit inactivated influenza vaccine. A single record per CDR3 protein comes from TCRdb applying MiXCR to the RT-PCR reads. The sample has 550,000 to 600,000 distinct CDR3 sequences; about 12% are singletons. This material consisted of PBMCs from blood, taken on the day of vaccination. The source is a man aged 50-59 years who received an inactivated influenza vaccine. CDR3s include the opening cysteine and the closing phenylalanine or tryptophan. Fields, in order: D gene, J gene, clone size, V gene, CDR3 protein, CDR3 DNA. The D gene is left open where the match is weak. Clone sizes are given selectively: once, few, many, or a class where the clone is expanded.

.,TRBJ2-5,few,TRBV7-2,CASSPPLKTQYF,TGTGCCAGCAGCCCACCGTTGAAGACCCAGTACTTC
.,TRBJ2-2,.,TRBV19,CASSIGAFVQLFF,TGTGCCAGTAGTATCGGGGCGTTCGTTCAGCTGTTTTTT
.,TRBJ2-7,many,TRBV15,CATSRGFGEQYF,TGTGCCACCAGCAGAGGATTCGGCGAGCAGTACTTC
TRBD1,TRBJ2-2,.,TRBV15,CATSDRVIQAGELFF,TGTGCCACCAGCGACAGGGTGATACAAGCCGGGGAGCTGTTTTTT
.,TRBJ2-1,.,TRBV10-2,CASSEQGSTNEQFF,TGCGCCAGCAGTGAACAGGGTTCCACCAATGAGCAGTTCTTC
.,TRBJ2-5,.,TRBV7-9,CASSLHGGPQETQYF,TGTGCCAGCAGCTTACACGGGGGTCCTCAAGAGACCCAGTACTTC
.,TRBJ1-2,few,TRBV29-1,CSVSSGLYGYTF,TGCAGCGTTTCGTCGGGACTCTATGGCTACACCTTC
.,TRBJ1-5,few,TRBV18,CASSTGTALGPQHF,TGTGCCAGCTCCACCGGGACCGCGCTGGGACCCCAGCATTTT
.,TRBJ2-2,once,TRBV27,CASRQGIKGGELFF,TGTGCCAGCAGGCAGGGAATCAAGGGCGGGGAGCTGTTTTTT
.,TRBJ2-1,.,TRBV7-2,CASSSLILAPFF,TGTGCCAGCAGCTCCCTCATCCTAGCGCCTTTCTTC
TRBD2,TRBJ2-7,.,TRBV20-1,CSATILPGLAGGGAYEQYF,TGCAGTGCTACAATTCTGCCCGGACTAGCGGGAGGGGGGGCCTACGAGCAGTACTTC
TRBD2,TRBJ2-3,many,TRBV20-1,CSAKTTSGRSDTQYF,TGCAGTGCCAAAACGACTAGCGGGAGATCTGATACGCAGTATTTT
.,TRBJ1-1,many,TRBV28,CASRGSGNTEAFF,TGTGCCAGCAGGGGTTCCGGGAACACTGAAGCTTTCTTT
.,TRBJ2-7,.,TRBV14,CASSQEWWLACNEQYF,TGTGCCAGCAGCCAAGAATGGTGGCTAGCGTGCAACGAGCAGTACTTC
.,TRBJ2-1,few,TRBV7-3,CASSLWGTGPNEQFF,TGTGCCAGCAGCTTATGGGGGACGGGTCCCAATGAGCAGTTCTTC
.,TRBJ2-5,.,TRBV28,CASRTGVYATQYF,TGTGCCAGCCGGACGGGAGTCTATGCGACCCAGTACTTC
.,TRBJ2-7,.,TRBV7-6,CASSLNAESGKYF,TGTGCCAGCAGCTTAAATGCTGAGTCAGGGAAGTACTTC
TRBD2,TRBJ2-1,many,TRBV27,CASSYTLAGVPYNEQFF,TGTGCCAGCAGTTACACTCTAGCGGGAGTGCCCTACAATGAGCAGTTCTTC
TRBD2,TRBJ2-2,few,TRBV24-1,CATSRLAEGTGELFF,TGTGCCACCAGCCGACTAGCGGAAGGTACCGGGGAGCTGTTTTTT
.,TRBJ2-4,few,TRBV2,CASSMDRFISKMVQYF,TGTGCCAGCAGCATGGACAGATTTATTTCGAAGATGGTTCAGTACTTC
.,TRBJ1-5,few,TRBV19,CASSRSLIGVNQPQHF,TGTGCCAGTTCTCGCTCACTGATAGGGGTGAATCAGCCCCAGCATTTT
.,TRBJ2-1,few,TRBV20-1,CSAQKDEQFF,TGCAGTGCTCAGAAGGATGAGCAGTTCTTC
.,TRBJ2-6,few,TRBV3-1,CASSQDEGTGANVLTF,TGTGCCAGCAGCCAAGATGAGGGAACTGGGGCCAACGTCCTGACTTTC
TRBD1,TRBJ1-2,few,TRBV11-2,CASSLTLGTDYTF,TGTGCCAGCAGCTTAACGCTCGGGACAGACTACACCTTC
.,TRBJ1-4,.,TRBV4-2,CASSQDGSWGLNEKLFF,TGTGCCAGCAGCCAAGATGGGTCTTGGGGCCTTAATGAAAAACTGTTTTTT
TRBD2,TRBJ2-1,few,TRBV20-1,CSARVLAGAHSYNEQFF,TGCAGTGCTAGAGTACTAGCGGGGGCACACTCCTACAATGAGCAGTTCTTC
.,TRBJ1-5,.,TRBV28,CASSSWEGSNQPQHF,TGTGCCAGCAGTAGTTGGGAAGGGAGCAATCAGCCCCAGCATTTT
.,TRBJ2-1,many,TRBV12-3/TRBV12-4,CASSLVGNGYNEQFF,TGTGCCAGCAGTTTAGTCGGGAATGGGTACAATGAGCAGTTCTTC
TRBD2,TRBJ2-6,.,TRBV4-2,CASSLEGPGLAASGANVLTF,TGTGCCAGCAGCCTTGAGGGACCGGGACTAGCGGCCTCTGGGGCCAACGTCCTGACTTTC
TRBD2,TRBJ2-3,.,TRBV7-9,CASSPGGSWADTQYF,TGTGCCTCCTCACCCGGCGGGAGTTGGGCAGATACGCAGTATTTT
.,TRBJ1-3,many,TRBV6-5,CASSSLGAGNTIYF,TGTGCCAGCAGTTCGTTAGGGGCTGGAAACACCATATATTTT
TRBD2,TRBJ2-7,.,TRBV12-3/TRBV12-4,CASSLVAGGNEQYF,TGTGCCAGCAGTTTGGTAGCGGGGGGCAACGAGCAGTACTTC